One and the same sample provided the 21 T cell receptor beta chains below, sequenced in a study of blood T cell repertoires in COVID-19. The data were produced by immunoSEQ multiplex PCR, yet TCRdb's version contains in-frame clones alone and is incomplete. The sample gives about 220,000 clones, 80% to 90% of which show up once; approximately 4.5% is in the top ten. Sequencing input: peripheral blood. These receptor sequences come from a woman in her seventies with acute or convalescent COVID-19.

V is TRBV30 and J is TRBJ1-2, with D maybe TRBD1 (5 bases). Germline CDR1 is GTSNPN and CDR2 is SVGIG (reference sequence). V was cut by 4 bases and J by 0 bases, with 18 bases left in between. The CDR3 extends over 16 amino acids. As DNA, the CDR3 is TGTGCCTGGAAGTTTGGACAAATCTTAGCTAACTATGGCTACACCTTC. It encodes CAWKFGQILANYGYTF. Looking up the rest from reference TRBV30 and TRBJ1-2 gives the full variable domain: SQTIHQWPATLVQPVGSPLSLECTVEGTSNPNLYWYRQAAGRGLQLLFYSVGIGQISSEVPQNLSASRPQDRQFILSSKKLLLSDSGFYLCAWKFGQILANYGYTFGSGTRLTVV.

The chain has TRBV5-4 and TRBJ1-1, with D hard to call. The CDR3 has 14 residues. V lost 0 bases, J lost 1 base, and 7 bases lay in between. The germline CDR1 and CDR2 sequences are SGHNT and YYREEE (reference sequence). As DNA, the CDR3 is TGTGCCAGCAGCTTGGGGGGAGGGAACACTGAAGCTTTCTTT. Protein sequence: CASSLGGGNTEAFF.

CDR3 nucleotide sequence: TGTGCCAGCAGCGTAGACAGGGGCGTATACAATGAGCAGTTCTTC. It codes for CASSVDRGVYNEQFF. The chain combines TRBV9 with TRBJ2-1; TRBD1 agrees at 7 bases. Losses at the gene ends were 0 bases for V and 4 bases for J; bases not matched to a gene: 4. CDR1 and CDR2 (germline): SGDLS, YYNGEE. This CDR3 has 15 residues.

The chain links TRBV29-1 to TRBJ1-5; 7 bases align to TRBD1. The V gene's germline CDR1 is SQVTM and CDR2 ANQGSEA. The CDR3 has 13 amino acids. The V gene end was trimmed by 8 bases and the J gene end by 5 bases; junction bases not matched to a gene: 9. The CDR3 loop is CSFQGVGDQPQHF. CDR3 nucleotides: TGCAGCTTCCAGGGGGTTGGCGATCAGCCCCAGCATTTT. Looking up the rest from reference TRBV29-1 and TRBJ1-5 gives the full variable domain: SAVISQKPSRDICQRGTSLTIQCQVDSQVTMMFWYRQQPGQSLTLIATANQGSEATYESGFVIDKFPISRPNLTFSTLTVSNMSPEDSSIYLCSFQGVGDQPQHFGDGTRLSIL.

The chain uses TRBV5-4 and TRBJ1-1; D possibly corresponds to TRBD1 (6 bases). This CDR3 has 15 amino acids. Trimming took 0 bases from V and 5 from J, leaving 14 bases between them. Germline V gene lookup returns CDR1 SGHNT and CDR2 YYREEE (reference sequence). The CDR3 region is CASSLAGQGTTEAFF. The CDR3 nucleotides read TGTGCCAGCAGCTTGGCGGGGCAGGGGACAACTGAAGCTTTCTTT.

The chain is built from TRBV5-1 and TRBJ2-7; 7 bases fit TRBD1. CDR1 is SGHRS and CDR2 is YFSETQ in the germline V gene. V lost 2 bases, J lost 4 bases, and 6 bases stayed unmatched. The CDR3 covers 14 residues. CDR3 bases: TGCGCCAGCAGCTTACCACAGGGGTCGTACGAGCAGTACTTC. It specifies CASSLPQGSYEQYF.

V usage is TRBV7-9 and J usage is TRBJ1-2; 9 bases agree with TRBD1. CDR1 is SEHNR and CDR2 is FQNEAQ in the germline V gene (reference sequence). The CDR3 runs to 16 residues. Losses at the gene ends were 1 base for V and 2 bases for J; bases not matched to a gene: 5. CDR3 protein: CASSLETGTGNYGYTF. CDR3 bases: TGTGCCAGCAGCTTAGAGACAGGGACAGGGAACTATGGCTACACCTTC.

The chain combines TRBV6-1 with TRBJ1-1, with 9 bases aligning to TRBD1. V gave up 2 bases and J gave up 1 base; unmatched junction bases: 8. Germline CDR1 is MNHNS and CDR2 is SASEGT. The CDR3 totals 17 residues. In nucleotides, the CDR3 is TGTGCCAGCAGTGAACACGGGGGACAGGGATGGAACACTGAAGCTTTCTTT. Its protein product is CASSEHGGQGWNTEAFF.

The chain couples TRBV3-1 (or the pseudogene TRBV3-2) to TRBJ2-2; TRBD2 agrees at 9 bases. Trimming at V came to 5 bases and at J to 7 bases, leaving 8 bases not matched to a gene. Per the germline V gene, CDR1 is LGHDT and CDR2 is YNNKEL (reference sequence). CDR3 length equals 15 residues. CDR3 loop: CASSSAAGGGGELFF. CDR3 DNA: TGTGCCAGCAGCTCAGCAGCGGGGGGTGGCGGGGAGCTGTTTTTT.

The chain links TRBV19 to TRBJ2-3; TRBD2 is a possible D gene (6 bases). CDR3 length: 16 residues. Trimming left V 7 bases short and J 0 bases short, with 17 bases between. CDR1 and CDR2 (germline): LNHDA, SQIVND (reference sequence). CDR3 DNA: TGTGCCAGTAAGAAGGGACTCTGGTCCAGCACAGATACGCAGTATTTT. Encoded protein: CASKKGLWSSTDTQYF.

V gene TRBV3-1 (or the pseudogene TRBV3-2) combines with J gene TRBJ2-5; 7 nucleotides agree with TRBD2. Germline lookup yields CDR1 LGHDT and CDR2 YNNKEL (reference sequence). The CDR3 has 14 amino acids. The V and J ends lost 6 bases and 0 bases, in that order; junction bases with no gene match: 4. The CDR3 DNA follows: TGTGCCAGCAGATCGGGGGGATACCAAGAGACCCAGTACTTC. This translates into CASRSGGYQETQYF.

This clone was found once. The CDR3 DNA is TGTGCCAGCAGCCATCAGAGCCTAGGCACCGGGGAGCTGTTTTTT. Translation gives CASSHQSLGTGELFF. This chain connects TRBV3-1 (or the pseudogene TRBV3-2) to TRBJ2-2, with D hard to call. Germline values: CDR1 LGHDT, CDR2 YNNKEL (reference sequence). V gave up 3 bases and J gave up 4 bases, with 12 bases separating them. The CDR3 length is 15 residues.

A single count supports this clone. V usage is TRBV3-1 (or the pseudogene TRBV3-2) and J usage is TRBJ2-1; the D gene is possibly TRBD1 (6 bases). Between the trimmed V and J ends, which lost 0 bases and 9 bases, there was a span of 15 bases. There are 15 residues in the CDR3. The germline CDR1 and CDR2 sequences are LGHDT and YNNKEL (reference sequence). The CDR3 loop reads CASSQEGARRGEQFF. Written as DNA, the CDR3 is TGTGCCAGCAGCCAAGAGGGGGCCCGCCGAGGTGAGCAGTTCTTC.

This sequence joins TRBV5-1 and TRBJ2-2, with 14 bases lining up with TRBD2. Germline lookup yields CDR1 SGHRS and CDR2 YFSETQ. Germline trimming cut 4 bases from V and 7 bases from J; bases unmatched to any gene: 9. The CDR3 consists of 17 residues. The CDR3: CASSLLTSGGDLGELFF. As DNA, the CDR3 is TGCGCCAGCAGCCTCCTGACTAGCGGGGGGGATCTCGGGGAGCTGTTTTTT.

The rearrangement links TRBV11-2 to TRBJ1-2; 10 bases match TRBD1. Per the germline V gene, CDR1 is SGHAT and CDR2 is FQNNGV. J lost 4 bases, V lost 5 bases, and 7 bases had no gene match. This CDR3 region has 15 residues. The CDR3 region is CASSRSGTGVYGYTF. CDR3 in DNA: TGTGCCAGCAGCAGATCCGGGACAGGGGTCTATGGCTACACCTTC.

The V gene is TRBV27, the J gene TRBJ2-2; a possible D gene is TRBD1 (6 bases). The CDR3 consists of 15 residues. V lost 8 bases and J lost 0, with 13 bases in between. Germline-derived CDR1 and CDR2 are MNHEY and SMNVEV (reference sequence). The CDR3 DNA sequence: TGTGCCAGCCCCCGGGACAACTCGAACACCGGGGAGCTGTTTTTT. This encodes CASPRDNSNTGELFF.

The chain couples TRBV6-2 or TRBV6-3 to TRBJ2-7; 10 bases fit TRBD2. This CDR3 region has 15 residues. Germline V gene lookup returns CDR1 MNHEY and CDR2 SVGEGT. Germline trimming cut 0 bases from V and 6 bases from J; bases unmatched to any gene: 5. The CDR3 region is CASSYSSSGGGEQYF. In nucleotides, the CDR3 is TGTGCCAGCAGTTACTCGTCTAGCGGGGGAGGCGAGCAGTACTTC.

The J gene is TRBJ1-5, the V gene TRBV19, with D maybe TRBD1 (6 bases). V dropped 5 bases and J dropped 0 bases, with 17 bases sitting between them. This CDR3 contains 17 residues. CDR1 and CDR2 (germline): LNHDA, SQIVND (reference sequence). Here the CDR3 reads CASSAAGQFYSNQPQHF. The CDR3, as DNA: TGTGCCAGTAGTGCAGCTGGACAGTTCTATAGCAATCAGCCCCAGCATTTT.

The V call is TRBV5-1, the J call TRBJ1-1, with 9 bases fitting TRBD1. This CDR3 comprises 15 residues. Germline CDR1 reads SGHRS; CDR2 reads YFSETQ. The ends lost 4 bases at V and 5 bases at J; junction bases unmatched: 9. The CDR3 is CASSVNTGTGTEAFF. CDR3 bases: TGCGCCAGCAGCGTCAATACCGGGACAGGGACTGAAGCTTTCTTT.

The chain is built from TRBV6-5 and TRBJ2-1, with TRBD2 identical over 14 bases. Germline assignment: CDR1 MNHEY and CDR2 SVGAGI. With 2 bases clipped from V and 8 bases from J, the junction kept 5 bases outside the gene matches. This CDR3 has 16 amino acids. Here the CDR3 reads CASSYRLAGGPYEQFF. The CDR3 region has the DNA TGTGCCAGCAGTTACCGACTAGCGGGGGGGCCTTATGAGCAGTTCTTC.

This chain joins TRBV28 and TRBJ2-5; D may match TRBD1 or TRBD2 (7 bases each). Deletions cut 10 bases from V and 2 bases from J, with 14 bases between. The CDR3 is 13 amino acids. Germline loops: CDR1 MDHEN, CDR2 SYDVKM. The CDR3 here is CAIRGGRQETQYF. The CDR3 nucleotides read TGTGCCATCAGGGGGGGGAGGCAAGAGACCCAGTACTTC.